Detailed here is one T cell receptor beta chain. Its antigen target is currently unknown. No base-level quality is on record; no much larger clone is a single base apart. The V and J ends are trimmed by 3 bases and 6 bases, leaving 8 bases between them. The CDR3, cysteine through phenylalanine, is 13 amino acids long. CDR3 DNA is the only sequence kept; it has 39 bases, read in frame from the first base. The germline V gene (reference sequence) specifies LNHDA as CDR1 and SQIVND as CDR2. Patients with a history of autoimmune disease or receiving systemic immunosuppression were excluded from the trial. Peripheral blood for TCR sequencing was drawn from every dose cohort at baseline, at cycle 4 day 1 and at cycle 7 day 1. Samples came from an open-label, multicenter, first-in-human phase I dose-escalation trial of ivuxolimab. The trial enrolled adults with locally advanced or metastatic head and neck squamous cell, hepatocellular, melanoma or renal cell carcinoma. Before TCR sequencing, CD4+ and CD8+ T cells were separately sorted from peripheral blood.

The data are from a study of OX40 agonist ivuxolimab in advanced cancers. For the wider study: The costimulatory receptor OX40 (CD134) was targeted by ivuxolimab, a fully human IgG2 agonistic monoclonal antibody. Intravenous ivuxolimab was administered to patients every 2 weeks at six dose levels: 0.01, 0.1, 0.3, 1.5, 3 and 10 mg/kg. Among the approximately 54 dose-escalation patients, around 20 had hepatocellular carcinoma, about 15 melanoma, 9 renal cell carcinoma and 9 head and neck cancer. In the dose-escalation cohort, 65% to 90% of patients were male, and the mean age was roughly 60 years, with a range of about 23 to 90. Prior anti-PD-1, anti-PD-L1 or anti-CTLA-4 therapy was permitted, and approximately 39% of dose-escalation patients had received checkpoint inhibitors. Partial responses occurred in three dose-escalation patients: two with cutaneous melanoma and one with hepatocellular carcinoma. Peripheral TCRbeta sequencing aimed to test whether ivuxolimab altered TCR sequence diversity and caused clonal T-cell expansion. The paper describes the monotherapy dose-escalation part (N of about 52 patients) of the phase I trial of ivuxolimab.

For sequencing of the TCRbeta CDR3 region, genomic DNA was extracted from the sorted cells. TCRbeta CDR3 regions were sequenced using the immunoSEQ Assay. Held by TCRdb, this immuneACCESS table contains in-frame sequences only and omits some clones. Under half of the omission traces to an unresolved V gene where checked; the cause of the rest is unknown. The sample profile shows 72,000 or so clones; 88% of them were found once. The ten largest account for 0.85% to 1% of the sample. The study at large found these results: Clonal expansion of both CD4+ and CD8+ blood T cells was observed from baseline to week 6 at doses 0.1 to 3.0 mg/kg. Partial responders in the 0.1-3.0 mg/kg groups had among the lowest normalized peripheral clonal expansion, especially among CD8+ T cells. Low levels of normalized T-cell clonal expansion were also seen in some patients who did not respond. On average, CD8+ T cells showed more expanded clones than CD4+ T cells after ivuxolimab. The antigen specificity of the clonally expanded peripheral T cells was not determined.

The source was CD4+ or CD8+ T cells sorted from blood, collected in a trial of the OX40 agonist ivuxolimab. The receptor chain draws on TRBV19 and TRBJ2-2; the D segment cannot be called with confidence. The clonotype comes from an adult with an advanced solid tumor such as melanoma, head and neck, liver or kidney cancer. The CDR3 amino acid sequence is: CASSIAYPGELFF. The DNA is TGTGCCAGTAGTATCGCCTACCCCGGGGAGCTGTTTTTT.